The rows below give T cell receptor beta chains drawn from one sample of a study of beta chain features in type 1 diabetes. Data came from immunoSEQ multiplex PCR; TCRdb stores just in-frame clones and leaves some out. The sample consists of approximately 250,000 clones, 13% to 15% of them appearing once. The sequencing input was naive CD4+ T cells from blood. These receptors were collected from a woman aged 35 to 49 in good health. Both conserved end residues are part of each CDR3. The D gene is left open where the match is weak. The size of a clone is reported for some rows only, either as once, few or many, or as a class for expanded clones.

J | size | V | D | DNA | CDR3
TRBJ2-7 | NA | TRBV10-3 | NA | TGTGCCATCAACTACGGGGTCCTCTACGAGCAGTACTTC | CAINYGVLYEQYF
TRBJ2-5 | few | TRBV2 | TRBD2 | TGTGCCAGCAGCCCGGGACTAGCGGAAGAGACCCAGTACTTC | CASSPGLAEETQYF
TRBJ1-6 | few | TRBV18 | NA | TGTGCCAGCTCACCACCCAGGACAGCTGGACGGTCCCTCCACTTT | CASSPPRTAGRSLHF
TRBJ2-3 | few | TRBV25-1 | NA | TGTGCCAGCAGTGCCCCAGGTAGCACAGATACGCAGTATTTT | CASSAPGSTDTQYF
TRBJ2-3 | few | TRBV5-4 | NA | TGTGCCAGCAGCAACAGGCCCGGGGATACGCAGTATTTT | CASSNRPGDTQYF
TRBJ2-5 | few | TRBV7-2 | NA | TGTGCCAGCAGCTCGGCGGGGGCCGGTGGGACCCAGTACTTC | CASSSAGAGGTQYF
TRBJ1-1 | few | TRBV5-6 | NA | TGTGCCAGCAGCCTGTATAACCAGCGGGCCACTGAAGCTTTCTTT | CASSLYNQRATEAFF
TRBJ2-7 | once | TRBV7-2 | NA | TGTGCCAGCAGCCAAACTAGCTACGAGCAGTACTTC | CASSQTSYEQYF
TRBJ1-2 | few | TRBV18 | TRBD1 | TGTGCCAGCCGCGGGACAGCGACGCGAGATGGCTACACCTTC | CASRGTATRDGYTF
TRBJ2-2 | NA | TRBV7-2 | NA | TGTGCCAGCAGCTTACCCCAGGGTCGAACCGGGGAGCTGTTTTTT | CASSLPQGRTGELFF
TRBJ2-4 | NA | TRBV10-3 | TRBD1 | TGTGCCATCAGAGAACCGGGACAGCGTCAAAACATTCAGTACTTC | CAIREPGQRQNIQYF
TRBJ1-2 | few | TRBV5-1 | NA | TGCGCCAGCAGCTTGGTTTGGCCAGGGGACGGCTACACCTTC | CASSLVWPGDGYTF
TRBJ2-6 | many | TRBV29-1 | NA | TGCAGCGTTACAGTCTCTGGGGCCAACGTCCTGACTTTC | CSVTVSGANVLTF
TRBJ1-1 | few | TRBV16 | TRBD1 | TGTGCCAGCAGCCCCTGGGGGCAGGGGGGAAAATGGACTGAAGCTTTCTTT | CASSPWGQGGKWTEAFF
TRBJ2-6 | few | TRBV9 | NA | TGTGCCAGCAGCGTAGGGGGACTGATCTCTGGGGCCAACGTCCTGACTTTC | CASSVGGLISGANVLTF
TRBJ2-3 | few | TRBV21-1 | NA | TGTGCCAGCAGCAAGCCATCGGACAGGGGGCTTGATGTAGATACGCAGTATTTT | CASSKPSDRGLDVDTQYF
TRBJ1-1 | few | TRBV6-6 | NA | TGTGCCAGCAGTTCTCTCCGCGGCATTGTGGGCACTGAAGCTTTCTTT | CASSSLRGIVGTEAFF
TRBJ2-1 | NA | TRBV12-5 | TRBD1 | TGTGCTAGTGGTCCCCAGGGGGCTTCCTACAATGAGCAGTTCTTC | CASGPQGASYNEQFF
TRBJ1-4 | NA | TRBV5-4 | TRBD1 | TGTGCCAGCAGGGCGACAGGGGGCAGGGAAAAACTGTTTTTT | CASRATGGREKLFF
TRBJ1-1 | NA | TRBV9 | NA | TGTGCCAGCAGCGTAAGGGGCGGCACTGAAGCTTTCTTT | CASSVRGGTEAFF
TRBJ2-2 | few | TRBV6-5 | TRBD1 | TGTGCCAGCAGCTGGACAGGGGGTAACACCGGGGAGCTGTTTTTT | CASSWTGGNTGELFF
TRBJ2-3 | NA | TRBV5-1 | NA | TGCGCCAGCAGCTTGGCCGGGCAGGGGGGAGATACGCAGTATTTT | CASSLAGQGGDTQYF
TRBJ2-5 | NA | TRBV2 | NA | TGTGCCAGCAGTGACAGGGTCACGTACCAAGAGACCCAGTACTTC | CASSDRVTYQETQYF